This T cell receptor (beta chain) was recorded in a study of blood T cells in healthy people across ages. Points on this clonotype: At one end, the junction sequence differs from germline, possibly due to a read error.

Germline V lookup: CDR1 SNHLY, CDR2 FYNNEI. CDR3 size: 13 residues. The use of a sample-barcoded 5' primer and a J-beta primer mix characterized a second PCR of about 7 to 12 cycles. In TCRdb, the 5' RACE reads were re-called with MiXCR into one record per CDR3 protein. The sample contains hundreds of thousands of distinct CDR3 sequences, around 21% of which appear only once. The sample consisted of blood. The chain uses TRBV2 and TRBJ1-6; perhaps TRBD1 as D (5 bases). The source is a man in his 70s in good health. CDR3 protein: CASSGQTNPPLHF. The CDR3 bases are TGTGCCAGCAGTGGACAGACTAATCCACCCCTCCACTTT.